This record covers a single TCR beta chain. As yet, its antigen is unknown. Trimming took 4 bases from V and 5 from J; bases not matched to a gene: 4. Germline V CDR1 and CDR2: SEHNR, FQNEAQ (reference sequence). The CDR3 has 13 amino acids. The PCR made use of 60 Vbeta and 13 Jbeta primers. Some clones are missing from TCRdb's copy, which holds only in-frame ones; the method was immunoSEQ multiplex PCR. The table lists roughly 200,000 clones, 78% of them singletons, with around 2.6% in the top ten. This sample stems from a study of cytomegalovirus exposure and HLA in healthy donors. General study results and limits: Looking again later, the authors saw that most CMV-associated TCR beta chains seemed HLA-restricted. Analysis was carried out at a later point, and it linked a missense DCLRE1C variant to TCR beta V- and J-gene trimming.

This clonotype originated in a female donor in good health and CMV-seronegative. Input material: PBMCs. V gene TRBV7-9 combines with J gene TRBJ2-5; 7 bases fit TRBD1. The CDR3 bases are TGTGCCAGCAGCTCAGGGGGAGAGGAGACCCAGTACTTC. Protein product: CASSSGGEETQYF.